The 22 T cell receptor beta chains listed next were all sequenced from one sample in a study of T-cell memory formation after mild COVID-19. MiXCR, run by TCRdb on the 5' RACE reads, gives a single entry per CDR3 protein. This repertoire shows about 140,000 distinct CDR3 sequences, under 30% found once; its top ten account for approximately 25%. What was sequenced was PBMCs or a T cell subset sorted from them (not recorded which). The receptors derive from an adult woman who had mild COVID-19 (a few samples of this study predate the infection). Cell type and time point are not known.

The genes are TRBV7-2 and TRBJ1-4, with a tentative D call TRBD1 (5 bases). CDR3 size: 16 residues. The V gene lost 7 bases and the J gene lost 4 bases, with 19 bases spanning the gap. Per germline, CDR1 SGHTA and CDR2 FQGNSA. The CDR3 loop reads CASKTNSGSRNEKLFF. For the CDR3, the DNA is TGTGCCAGCAAAACAAACTCAGGGTCCCGTAATGAAAAACTGTTTTTT.

A few counts support this clonotype. V gene TRBV27 combines with J gene TRBJ1-1, with unresolved D. The ends were cut back, 0 bases at V and 5 bases at J, with 10 bases in the middle. Germline V CDR1 and CDR2: MNHEY, SMNVEV (reference sequence). CDR3 length: 14 amino acids. The CDR3 reads CASSLSRSGTEAFF. DNA for the CDR3: TGTGCCAGCAGTTTATCGAGATCGGGTACTGAAGCTTTCTTT.

This clonotype occurred a few times. CDR3 sequence (DNA): TGTGCCATCAGTGAGTCGTATTATTACGAGCAGTACTTC. Translated: CAISESYYYEQYF. The chain links TRBV10-3 to TRBJ2-7; D remains unclear. The CDR3 runs to 13 residues. CDR1 and CDR2 from the germline V gene are ENHRY and SYGVKD. Between the trimmed V and J ends, which lost 0 bases and 4 bases, there was a span of 7 bases.

This clonotype came up a few times. The chain recombines TRBV7-2 with TRBJ1-2; D ambiguous. V was pared by 6 bases and J by 4 bases, with 9 bases between. Germline CDR1 SGHTA, CDR2 FQGNSA. CDR3 length: 12 amino acids. The CDR3 reads CASSGDAYGYTF. The CDR3 bases are TGTGCCAGCAGTGGCGACGCCTATGGCTACACCTTC.

The rearrangement joins TRBV2 to TRBJ2-1; 7 bases are shared with TRBD1. This CDR3 is built from 12 residues. The junction had 1 base not matched to a gene; V was cut back by 4 bases and J by 7 bases. Looked up from germline, CDR1 is SNHLY and CDR2 is FYNNEI. The CDR3 DNA reads as TGTGCCAGCAGTGCGACAGGGAATGAGCAGTTCTTC. As protein: CASSATGNEQFF.

The chain recombines TRBV7-2 with TRBJ1-5; maybe TRBD1 (5 bases). The germline V gene encodes CDR1 SGHTA and CDR2 FQGNSA. Deletions cut 0 bases from V and 5 bases from J, with 14 bases between. The CDR3 has 16 residues. CDR3 sequence reads: CASSLAGGAGDQPQHF. CDR3 coding DNA: TGTGCCAGCAGCTTAGCGGGTGGGGCAGGAGATCAGCCCCAGCATTTT.

The rearrangement joins TRBV18 to TRBJ1-2, with D unclear. The germline gives CDR1 KGHSH, CDR2 LQKENI. The CDR3 runs to 14 residues. The V end was cut by 2 bases, the J end by 4 bases, with 11 bases between. The DNA of the CDR3 is TGTGCCAGCTCACCAGCTCATGAGGGCTATGGCTACACCTTC. Residues: CASSPAHEGYGYTF. The full variable domain, rest sourced from reference TRBV18 and TRBJ1-2, is NAGVMQNPRHLVRRRGQEARLRCSPMKGHSHVYWYRQLPEEGLKFMVYLQKENIIDESGMPKERFSAEFPKEGPSILRIQQVVRGDSAAYFCASSPAHEGYGYTFGSGTRLTVV.

This clonotype turned up a few times. The V call is TRBV12-3 or TRBV12-4, the J call TRBJ2-5; 9 bases are shared with TRBD1. CDR3 size: 13 residues. The junction had 4 bases not matched to a gene; V was cut back by 6 bases and J by 5 bases. Here the CDR3 DNA reads TGTGCCAGCAGGGGACAGGGTGCCGAGACCCAGTACTTC. This sequence encodes CASRGQGAETQYF.

This clonotype was picked up a small number of times. The chain is built from TRBV9 and TRBJ2-5; no definite D call. In germline, CDR1 is SGDLS, CDR2 YYNGEE. The CDR3 consists of 12 residues. Trimming took 0 bases from V and 3 from J, leaving 3 bases between them. In DNA form, the CDR3 reads TGTGCCAGCAGCGTAGGTGAAGAGACCCAGTACTTC. Protein: CASSVGEETQYF.

This chain uses TRBV4-1 with TRBJ1-1, with a weak D call TRBD1 (5 bases). Per the germline V gene, CDR1 is MGHRA and CDR2 is YSYEKL. The V and J ends lost 3 bases and 5 bases respectively, with 19 bases between them. There are 16 residues in the CDR3. CDR3 coding DNA: TGCGCCAGCAGCCATCTTACCCGGGGGGGTGGTACTGAAGCTTTCTTT. Its translation is CASSHLTRGGGTEAFF.

This clonotype was picked up a small number of times. The chain employs TRBV9 and TRBJ1-2; perhaps TRBD1 as D (5 bases). The V gene lost 7 bases and the J gene lost 4 bases, with 11 bases spanning the gap. Germline lookup yields CDR1 SGDLS and CDR2 YYNGEE. This CDR3 has 12 residues. The CDR3 DNA reads TGTGCCAGCTCCCGGGGGGGCTATGGCTACACCTTC. Protein sequence: CASSRGGYGYTF. Based on the CDR3 plus reference TRBV9 and TRBJ1-2, the full variable domain is DSGVTQTPKHLITATGQRVTLRCSPRSGDLSVYWYQQSLDQGLQFLIQYYNGEERAKGNILERFSAQQFPDLHSELNLSSLELGDSALYFCASSRGGYGYTFGSGTRLTVV.

V usage is TRBV6-2 or TRBV6-3 and J usage is TRBJ1-5; D possibly corresponds to TRBD1 (5 bases). Germline loops: CDR1 MNHEY, CDR2 SVGEGT. The CDR3 is made up of 16 amino acids. Trimming removed 4 bases from V and 4 bases from J, with 17 bases in between. In DNA form, the CDR3 reads TGTGCCAGCAGTTCAGTTTCAGGGAGCAGGAATCAGCCCCAGCATTTT. This translates into CASSSVSGSRNQPQHF.

V usage is TRBV7-9 and J usage is TRBJ2-5, with D maybe TRBD2 (5 bases). Germline V gives CDR1 SEHNR, CDR2 FQNEAQ (reference sequence). The CDR3 length is 15 residues. Trimming removed 3 bases at V and 3 bases at J, with 14 bases between. CDR3 region: CASSFVPPGEETQYF. The CDR3 region has the DNA TGTGCCAGCAGCTTTGTGCCTCCCGGGGAAGAGACCCAGTACTTC.

The chain combines TRBV20-1 with TRBJ2-7, with a weak D call TRBD1 (5 bases). Germline CDR1 DFQATT, CDR2 SNEGSKA (reference sequence). Trimming removed 3 bases at V and 7 bases at J, with 10 bases between. The CDR3 covers 11 residues. CDR3 in DNA: TGCAGTGCTAGCGATCCAGGGGAGCAGTACTTC. This encodes CSASDPGEQYF.

The chain joins TRBV21-1 to TRBJ1-5. TRBV21-1 is a pseudogene locus. This CDR3 has 11 residues. Written as DNA, the CDR3 is TGTGCCAGCAGCAACCGACAGCCCCAGCATTTT. Encoded protein: CASSNRQPQHF.

This clonotype was recorded a few times. The rearrangement links TRBV20-1 to TRBJ2-1, with 9 bases lining up with TRBD2. The CDR3 has 16 amino acids. With 2 bases clipped from V and 4 bases from J, the junction kept 9 bases outside the gene matches. The germline V gene encodes CDR1 DFQATT and CDR2 SNEGSKA (reference sequence). This chain's CDR3 is CSARSTTSGYYNEQFF. As DNA, the CDR3 is TGCAGTGCTAGATCTACGACTAGCGGATATTACAATGAGCAGTTCTTC.

The CDR3 protein is CASSVAVGQENDGYTF. The CDR3 nucleotides read TGTGCCAGCAGCGTCGCAGTGGGACAGGAGAATGATGGCTACACCTTC. V gene TRBV9 combines with J gene TRBJ1-2; 8 positions agree with TRBD1. CDR1 is SGDLS and CDR2 is YYNGEE in the germline V gene. J lost 6 bases, V lost 2 bases, and 12 bases had no gene match. The CDR3 consists of 16 residues.

This clonotype turned up a few times. The chain combines TRBV5-1 with TRBJ2-1; D might be TRBD1 (6 bases). V shed 0 bases and J shed 2 bases, with 12 bases lying between them. Per the germline V gene, CDR1 is SGHRS and CDR2 is YFSETQ. CDR3 length: 16 amino acids. The CDR3 loop is CASSLDLGGPYNEQFF. For the CDR3, the DNA is TGCGCCAGCAGCTTGGATTTAGGGGGACCCTACAATGAGCAGTTCTTC.

The chain recombines TRBV11-2 with TRBJ2-1; 13 nucleotides match TRBD2. With V trimmed by 3 bases and J by 3 bases, 2 bases remained unmatched. The CDR3 extends over 16 amino acids. From germline, CDR1 is SGHAT and CDR2 FQNNGV. The CDR3: CASSFTSGGDYNEQFF. The CDR3 bases are TGTGCCAGCAGCTTTACTAGCGGGGGGGACTACAATGAGCAGTTCTTC.

J is TRBJ1-2 and V is TRBV29-1; no clear D. The germline V gene encodes CDR1 SQVTM and CDR2 ANQGSEA. The CDR3 has 13 residues. Trimming took 0 bases from V and 8 from J, leaving 13 bases between them. CDR3 protein: CSVEDREGSGYTF. The DNA of the CDR3 is TGCAGCGTTGAAGATAGAGAAGGGAGCGGCTACACCTTC. The whole variable domain, remainder taken from reference TRBV29-1 and TRBJ1-2, is SAVISQKPSRDICQRGTSLTIQCQVDSQVTMMFWYRQQPGQSLTLIATANQGSEATYESGFVIDKFPISRPNLTFSTLTVSNMSPEDSSIYLCSVEDREGSGYTFGSGTRLTVV.

A few counts support this clonotype. V and J are TRBV7-9 and TRBJ2-1; TRBD2 is a possible D gene (5 bases). The V end was cut by 5 bases, the J end by 0 bases, with 17 bases between. CDR1 and CDR2 (germline): SEHNR, FQNEAQ (reference sequence). This CDR3 is 17 amino acids long. The CDR3 DNA reads as TGTGCCAGCAGCCCCGGAGGAGCGGAAAGCTCCTACAATGAGCAGTTCTTC. Residues: CASSPGGAESSYNEQFF.

This rearrangement joins TRBV10-3 to TRBJ2-2; possible D gene TRBD2, 5 bases. V was shortened by 3 bases and J by 0 bases, with 17 bases between the two germline ends. The CDR3 length is 18 residues. Germline assignment: CDR1 ENHRY and CDR2 SYGVKD. For the CDR3, the DNA is TGTGCCATCAGTGACCGGCGGGTCGAACTATCGAACACCGGGGAGCTGTTTTTT. As protein: CAISDRRVELSNTGELFF.